The sequence of this T cell receptor beta chain was determined in a study of shared clonotypes between healthy human individuals. Study-wide background: CD8 memory received one plate per donor, CD8 naive two, CD4 memory three and CD4 naive three.

Division of CD4+ cells produced a CD45RA+ naive subset and a CD45RA-negative memory subset. Assay runs were performed at deep level. Only in-frame clones appear in the TCRdb table, and some are missing; sequencing was by immunoSEQ multiplex PCR. The sample holds about 1.1 million clones, roughly 74% seen once. Sequenced sample: memory CD4+ T cells from PBMCs. Described subset: CD45RA-negative fraction. This clonotype was sampled from a man between 18 and 29 years old in good health. Some clones in this sample may be carry-over from other donors' samples.

CDR3 amino acids: CASKRGRVTDEQFF. The CDR3 DNA reads as TGTGCCAGCAAACGCGGGAGGGTAACGGATGAGCAGTTCTTC. The J gene is TRBJ2-1, the V gene TRBV13, with 9 bases identical to TRBD2. Germline lookup yields CDR1 PRHDT and CDR2 FYEKMQ (reference sequence). Unmatched junction bases numbered 9, after V lost 7 bases and J lost 8 bases. This CDR3 contains 14 residues.